A selection of T cell receptor beta chains follows, all from one sample in a study of blood T cell repertoires in COVID-19. The protocol was immunoSEQ multiplex PCR, while the TCRdb copy is restricted to in-frame clones and leaves out a portion. Among about 68,000 clones, about nine tenths were seen once, and the ten largest hold approximately 2.4%. The sequenced sample consisted of peripheral blood. The receptor source for this set is a man aged 50 or older with COVID-19, enrolled during active disease. Both conserved end residues are part of each CDR3. A D gene is named only where the DNA matches it firmly. Rows may omit the clone size; those that give it use once, few, many or a size class.

V gene,J gene,D gene,clone size,CDR3 DNA,CDR3 protein
TRBV7-2,TRBJ2-5,.,.,TGTGCCAGCAGCTTTACGGGACAAGAGACCCAGTACTTC,CASSFTGQETQYF
TRBV6-5,TRBJ2-7,.,.,TGTGCCAGCACTACCTTACAGGCCTACGAGCAGTACTTC,CASTTLQAYEQYF
TRBV11-2,TRBJ2-1,.,.,TGTGCCAGCAGCCTCCGGGGTACCGCTGAGCAGTTCTTC,CASSLRGTAEQFF
TRBV6-6,TRBJ2-7,TRBD1,.,TGTGCCAGCAACCCCGGGACAGGGTCGTCCTACGAGCAGTACTTC,CASNPGTGSSYEQYF
TRBV28,TRBJ2-7,TRBD1,.,TGTGCCAGCAGTCCGGACAGGGGCTACGAGCAGTACTTC,CASSPDRGYEQYF
TRBV6-6,TRBJ1-5,TRBD1,.,TGTGCCAGCAGTTTGACAGGGTCAGGTCAGCCCCAGCATTTT,CASSLTGSGQPQHF
TRBV7-9,TRBJ1-1,TRBD1,.,TGTGCCAGCAGCATAAAACTCACAGGGGGCGAAGCTGAAGCTTTCTTT,CASSIKLTGGEAEAFF
TRBV5-1,TRBJ2-3,TRBD1,.,TGCGCCAGCAGCCGACTTCGGACAGGGAGCACAGATACGCAGTATTTT,CASSRLRTGSTDTQYF
TRBV19,TRBJ1-5,TRBD1,.,TGTGCCAGTAGTCCCCTGACAGGGTCAAGCAATCAGCCCCAGCATTTT,CASSPLTGSSNQPQHF
TRBV3-1/TRBV3-2,TRBJ2-4,TRBD2,once,TGTGCCACCTGGGGCGGGAGACTCATTCAGTACTTC,CATWGGRLIQYF
TRBV7-8,TRBJ1-2,TRBD1,.,TGTGCCAGCAGCCCCGGGACAGGGAATGGCTACACCTTC,CASSPGTGNGYTF
TRBV4-1,TRBJ2-1,.,few,TGCGCCAGCAGCCCGGGTTGGAAGAATGAGCAGTTCTTC,CASSPGWKNEQFF
TRBV7-8,TRBJ1-4,TRBD1,.,TGTGCCAGCAGGAGTGGGACAGGGGTAGAAAAACTGTTTTTT,CASRSGTGVEKLFF
TRBV28,TRBJ1-6,TRBD1,.,TGTGCCAGCAGTCTGACAGGGGATAGGTCACCCCTCCACTTT,CASSLTGDRSPLHF
TRBV19,TRBJ1-2,.,.,TGTGCCAGTAGTATTCAGGGGAACTATGGCTACACCTTC,CASSIQGNYGYTF
TRBV4-3,TRBJ1-6,.,.,TGCGCCAGCAGCCAAGAAAGCCAGGGAACTTCACCCCTCCACTTT,CASSQESQGTSPLHF
TRBV10-3,TRBJ1-5,.,.,TGTGCCATCAGTGAGTCTAGTGTGGATCAGCCCCAGCATTTT,CAISESSVDQPQHF
TRBV7-2,TRBJ1-5,.,.,TGTGCCAGCAGCTTAGAGGCATTGTCAGGGAATCAGCCCCAGCATTTT,CASSLEALSGNQPQHF
TRBV6-5,TRBJ1-3,.,once,TGTGCCAGCAGTTCACGGCCGGGCGGGGGAAACACCATATATTTT,CASSSRPGGGNTIYF
TRBV27,TRBJ2-2,TRBD2,.,TGTGCCAGCAGTTCGGGACTAGGCCTTAACACCGGGGAGCTGTTTTTT,CASSSGLGLNTGELFF
TRBV21-1,TRBJ2-5,.,.,TGTGCCAGCAGCAAAGGGGACATAATGGGGCCCCAAGAGACCCAGTACTTC,CASSKGDIMGPQETQYF
TRBV6-4,TRBJ2-1,.,.,TGTGCCAGCAGTGACCTTACTAGCACGGAGCAGTTCTTC,CASSDLTSTEQFF
TRBV2,TRBJ2-5,TRBD1,.,TGTGCCAGCTGTCGGACAGGGTCCCAAGAGACCCAGTACTTC,CASCRTGSQETQYF
TRBV7-8,TRBJ2-6,.,.,TGTGCCAGCAGCCGTTTTGCCGACAGCTCTGGGGCCAACGTCCTGACTTTC,CASSRFADSSGANVLTF
TRBV4-3,TRBJ1-4,TRBD1,.,TGCGCCAGCAGCCAATCTCAGGGGGCGTTTGAAAAACTGTTTTTT,CASSQSQGAFEKLFF
TRBV10-3,TRBJ2-3,.,.,TGTGCCATCAGGGACTCAGCCCCAGATACGCAGTATTTT,CAIRDSAPDTQYF
TRBV19,TRBJ1-5,.,.,TGTGCACGACAAACCGAGGGTTATAGCAATCAGCCCCAGCATTTT,CARQTEGYSNQPQHF
TRBV19,TRBJ2-1,.,.,TGTGCCAGTAGTATAGATCGGTGGGGGGATGAGCAGTTCTTC,CASSIDRWGDEQFF
TRBV29-1,TRBJ1-2,.,.,TGCAGCGTTGGGCCCGACAGGCCGCAGAGCGGCTACACCTTC,CSVGPDRPQSGYTF
TRBV18,TRBJ1-1,.,.,TGTGCCAGCTCACCTGCCAGGGGTGGGACTGAAGCTTTCTTT,CASSPARGGTEAFF
TRBV7-8,TRBJ2-1,TRBD2,.,TGTGCCAGCAGCTTATGGCGGGAGCTCCCCGAGAACAATGAGCAGTTCTTC,CASSLWRELPENNEQFF
TRBV3-1/TRBV3-2,TRBJ2-5,.,.,TGTGCCAGCAGCCAAGGGTTGACGGAGCAAGAGACCCAGTACTTC,CASSQGLTEQETQYF
TRBV7-2,TRBJ2-1,TRBD2,.,TGTGCCAGCAGCTCATCCGGGACTAGCGGTCCCATAGGGTTCTTC,CASSSSGTSGPIGFF
TRBV25-1,TRBJ1-1,.,.,TGTGCCAGCAGTGAATACCTGGCAGGGGCCGCGAACACTGAAGCTTTCTTT,CASSEYLAGAANTEAFF